The clone carrying this T cell receptor (beta chain) was counted only a few times. The sample is drawn from a study of T-cell memory formation after mild COVID-19. Per the germline V gene, CDR1 is DFQATT and CDR2 is SNEGSKA (reference sequence). CDR3 length equals 13 residues. Trimming pared 1 base from V and 6 bases from J, leaving 13 bases between. With constant-segment primers, 5'RACE yielded cDNA libraries of TCR alpha and TCR beta that carried sample barcodes and UMIs. TCRdb reprocessed the 5' RACE reads with MiXCR, giving one entry per CDR3 protein. The repertoire holds 410,000 or so distinct CDR3 sequences, with more than 20% as singletons.

The genes are TRBV20-1 and TRBJ2-7; maybe TRBD2 (6 bases). The receptor's source is an adult woman who had mild COVID-19 (a few samples of this study predate the infection). Cell type and time point are not known. Specimen: PBMCs or a T cell subset sorted from them (not recorded which). The CDR3 region is CSARVPAGLEQYF. CDR3 DNA sequence: TGCAGTGCTAGAGTTCCAGCGGGCCTCGAGCAGTACTTC.